This TCR beta chain was identified during a study of T-cell reconstitution after alpha-beta-depleted transplantation in children. At least ten counts were recorded for this clonotype. The J segment lost 4 bases and the V segment lost 1 base, leaving 8 bases of the junction unmatched. Germline loops: CDR1 SEHNR, CDR2 FQNEAQ (reference sequence). This CDR3 contains 17 residues. Preparation of the TCRbeta library used unique molecular identifiers. From the PCR reads, TCRdb called clonotypes with MiXCR, one entry per CDR3 protein. This table holds some 530,000 distinct CDR3 sequences, around 13% found once.

This TCR came from a human donor who donated a stem cell graft to a child with combined immunodeficiency. The chain combines TRBV7-9 with TRBJ2-3, with 10 bases that match TRBD2. This specimen consisted of PBMCs from the stem cell graft donor, obtained from the stem cell graft. The CDR3 DNA sequence: TGTGCCAGCAGCTTAGACTCTAGCGGGAGTTGGTCAGATACGCAGTATTTT. Translation gives CASSLDSSGSWSDTQYF.